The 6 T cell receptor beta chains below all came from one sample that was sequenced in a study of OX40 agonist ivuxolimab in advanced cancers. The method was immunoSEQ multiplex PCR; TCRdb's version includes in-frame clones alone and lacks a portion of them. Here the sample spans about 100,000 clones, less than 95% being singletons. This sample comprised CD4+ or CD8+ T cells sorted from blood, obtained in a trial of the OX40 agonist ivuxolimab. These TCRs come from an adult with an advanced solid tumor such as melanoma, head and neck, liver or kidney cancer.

In DNA form, the CDR3 reads TGTGCCAGCAGCTTGCTAAGAGTTGGAACCAAAAACATTCAGTACTTC. Its protein is CASSLLRVGTKNIQYF. The rearrangement joins TRBV5-5 to TRBJ2-4, with unresolved D. With 1 base removed from V and 2 bases from J, the gap between germline ends came to 13 bases. CDR1 and CDR2 from the germline V gene are SGHKS and YYEKEE (reference sequence). The CDR3 is 16 amino acids.

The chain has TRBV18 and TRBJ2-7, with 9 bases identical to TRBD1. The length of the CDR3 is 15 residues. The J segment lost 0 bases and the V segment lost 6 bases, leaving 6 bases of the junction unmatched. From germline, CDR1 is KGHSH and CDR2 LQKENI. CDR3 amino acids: CASSAPGQGSYEQYF. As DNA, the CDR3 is TGTGCCAGCTCCGCCCCGGGACAGGGCTCCTACGAGCAGTACTTC.

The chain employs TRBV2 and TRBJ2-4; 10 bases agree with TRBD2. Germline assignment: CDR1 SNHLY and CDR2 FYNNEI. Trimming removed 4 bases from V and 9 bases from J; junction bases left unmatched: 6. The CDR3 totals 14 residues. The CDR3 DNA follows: TGTGCCAGCAGTGCAAAGAGACTAGCGGGCATTCAGTACTTC. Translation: CASSAKRLAGIQYF.

CDR3 coding DNA: TGTGCCAGCAGCCGCCAATCTGGCTCCGGACAGGGCTACGAGCAGTACTTC. This gives the protein CASSRQSGSGQGYEQYF. The V and J genes are TRBV4-2 and TRBJ2-7; 8 bases agree with TRBD1. Per germline, CDR1 LGHNA and CDR2 YNFKEQ. Trimming cost V 4 bases and J 3 bases; bases outside gene matches: 14. The CDR3 spans 17 residues.

CDR3 DNA sequence: TGTGCCAGCAGTTACTCCCGGGACAGCTACGAGCAGTACTTC. Amino acids: CASSYSRDSYEQYF. The chain employs TRBV6-5 and TRBJ2-7, with TRBD1 matching over 7 bases. This CDR3 contains 14 residues. The V gene's germline CDR1 is MNHEY and CDR2 SVGAGI. The V and J ends lost 0 bases and 3 bases, in that order; junction bases with no gene match: 2.

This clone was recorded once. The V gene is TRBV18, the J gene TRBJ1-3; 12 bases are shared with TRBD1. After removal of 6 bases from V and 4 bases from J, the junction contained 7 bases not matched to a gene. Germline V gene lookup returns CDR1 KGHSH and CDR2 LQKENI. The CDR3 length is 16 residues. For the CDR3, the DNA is TGTGCCAGCTCCCCCGGGACAGGGGGCTTCGGAAACACCATATATTTT. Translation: CASSPGTGGFGNTIYF.